This T cell receptor beta chain was identified in a study of CD8+ T cells in alopecia areata. Points on this clone: Its antigen is as yet unknown.

Germline CDR1 is ENHRY and CDR2 is SYGVKD. CDR3 size: 15 residues. Trimming shortened V by 9 bases and J by 1 base, and 18 bases separated the two germline ends. Regarding the study as a whole: Relative to mice, TCR sharing across patients was less clear, a difference possibly HLA-related.

cDNA reverse transcribed from extracted RNA served as the sequencing template. Data came from immunoSEQ multiplex PCR; TCRdb stores just in-frame clones and leaves some out. Among hundreds of thousands of clones listed, 66% were seen once. Noted treatment: oral pan-JAK inhibitor, 5-10 mg twice daily. This receptor was obtained from a human donor with alopecia areata. V gene TRBV10-3 combines with J gene TRBJ1-2, with D tentatively TRBD1 (5 bases). This specimen was CD4+ T cells sorted from blood, taken around week 42, from a patient treated with tofacitinib. The CDR3 bases are TGTGCCATTCAACCGGGGCCAGGGATTAACTATGGCTACACCTTC. This translates into CAIQPGPGINYGYTF.